The rows below give T cell receptor beta chains drawn from one sample of a study of beta chain features in type 1 diabetes. The assay was immunoSEQ multiplex PCR, and TCRdb's table has in-frame clones only and misses some. The repertoire includes roughly 700,000 clones, 13% of them detected once, and 0.02% to 0.025% sits in the top ten. Sequences were obtained from naive CD4+ T cells from blood. These receptors came from a man aged 18 to 29 with type 1 diabetes. CDR3s leave out the opening cysteine and the closing phenylalanine or tryptophan. D genes are given only for firm matches.

>TRBV28|NA|TRBJ2-3
ATREVSTDTQY
>TRBV30|NA|TRBJ2-7
ACKTGLYEQY
>TRBV6-5|NA|TRBJ2-7
ASSWRDSSYEQY
>TRBV25-1|NA|TRBJ1-1
ASSERGRTEAF
>TRBV30|TRBD1|TRBJ2-1
AWARTGYVGNEQF
>TRBV20-1|NA|TRBJ2-5
SARGKETQY
>TRBV25-1|NA|TRBJ1-4
ASSHSGPNEKLF
>TRBV15|NA|TRBJ1-1
ATSRDEGLNTEAF
>TRBV15|NA|TRBJ2-1
ATSRDMGNEQF
>TRBV27|TRBD2|TRBJ2-1
ASSLSILAGDNEQF
>TRBV27|TRBD1|TRBJ1-2
ASSPVQGRPGYGYT
>TRBV5-6|TRBD1|TRBJ2-3
ASSSLDRADTDTQY
>TRBV4-1|NA|TRBJ2-2
ASSQENRNTGELF
>TRBV7-9|NA|TRBJ2-7
ASSWGDSSYEQY
>TRBV5-1|NA|TRBJ1-1
ASSFRQSSHTRNTEAF
>TRBV18|NA|TRBJ2-5
ASSPPGELWQY
>TRBV5-4|TRBD1|TRBJ2-5
ASSLAKGARETQY
>TRBV15|NA|TRBJ2-5
ATSRGWGQGMETQY
>TRBV6-5|NA|TRBJ2-1
ASSYRSGEQF
>TRBV6-4|NA|TRBJ2-1
ASSEQGTGNYNEQF
>TRBV25-1|NA|TRBJ2-7
ASSELGKQGQY
>TRBV15|TRBD1|TRBJ2-5
ATSRRQGVETQY
>TRBV27|TRBD1|TRBJ1-1
ASSPGTVPTEAF
>TRBV19|TRBD1|TRBJ2-1
ASSRAPLQGNEQF
>TRBV2|TRBD2|TRBJ2-3
ASKLAGTDTQY
>TRBV4-1|NA|TRBJ2-1
ASRGYNEQF
>TRBV28|NA|TRBJ1-1
ASQVNTEAF
>TRBV28|TRBD1|TRBJ1-2
ATNTGATAVYT
>TRBV4-1|NA|TRBJ1-5
ASSQEDAFNQPQH
>TRBV28|NA|TRBJ2-2
ASRPRARDTGELF
>TRBV2|TRBD1|TRBJ2-2
ASSLDRGANTGELF
>TRBV9|NA|TRBJ2-5
ASSLDQQETQY
>TRBV9|NA|TRBJ2-2
ASSWGILGPGELF
>TRBV29-1|NA|TRBJ2-3
SVPTKGGSSTDTQY
>TRBV25-1|NA|TRBJ2-7
ASIGDNSYEQY
>TRBV10-1|NA|TRBJ2-5
ASSELGIAETQY
>TRBV18|NA|TRBJ2-2
ASSPRTENTGELF
>TRBV4-1|TRBD2|TRBJ2-2
ASSQVGLAGDTGELF